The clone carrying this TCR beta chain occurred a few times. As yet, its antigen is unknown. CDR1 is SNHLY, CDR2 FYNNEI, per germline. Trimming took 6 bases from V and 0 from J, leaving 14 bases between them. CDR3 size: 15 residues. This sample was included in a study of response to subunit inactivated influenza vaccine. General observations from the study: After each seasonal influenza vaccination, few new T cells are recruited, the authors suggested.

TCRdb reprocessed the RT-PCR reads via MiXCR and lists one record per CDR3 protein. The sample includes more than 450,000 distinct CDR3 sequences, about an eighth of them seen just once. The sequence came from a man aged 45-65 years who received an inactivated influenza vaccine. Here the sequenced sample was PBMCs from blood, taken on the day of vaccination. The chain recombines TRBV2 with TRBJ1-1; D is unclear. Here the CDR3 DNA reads TGTGCCAGCAGAAAAGAGCGGTGGCTGAACACTGAAGCTTTCTTT. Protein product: CASRKERWLNTEAFF. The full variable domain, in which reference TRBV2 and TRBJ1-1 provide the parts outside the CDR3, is EPEVTQTPSHQVTQMGQEVILRCVPISNHLYFYWYRQILGQKVEFLVSFYNNEISEKSEIFDDQFSVERPDGSNFTLKIRSTKLEDSAMYFCASRKERWLNTEAFFGQGTRLTVV.